A single sample is the source of the 13 T cell receptor beta chains below, sequenced in a study of blood T cell repertoires in COVID-19. Assay used: immunoSEQ multiplex PCR; TCRdb lists only in-frame clones, some missing. Of about 280,000 clones in the sample, approximately 85% were seen once. The specimen was peripheral blood. The receptors stem from a human donor in a cohort sampled during active COVID-19.

This clone came up once. The chain joins TRBV27 to TRBJ2-7; D is ambiguous. With 6 bases removed from V and 6 bases from J, the gap between germline ends came to 18 bases. Germline values: CDR1 MNHEY, CDR2 SMNVEV (reference sequence). This CDR3 is built from 14 residues. The CDR3 loop is CASRDTAAQTEQYF. CDR3 in DNA: TGTGCCAGCAGGGATACTGCGGCTCAAACCGAGCAGTACTTC.

This clone was found once. The V call is TRBV27, the J call TRBJ1-5; unclear D gene. The V gene lost 4 bases and the J gene lost 4 bases, with 8 bases spanning the gap. Germline values: CDR1 MNHEY, CDR2 SMNVEV (reference sequence). The CDR3 has 13 residues. CDR3 protein: CASSSKSNQPQHF. CDR3 nucleotides: TGTGCCAGCAGTTCCAAGAGTAATCAGCCCCAGCATTTT.

V and J are TRBV7-9 and TRBJ2-5; 12 bases match TRBD1. V trimming: 5 bases; J trimming: 1 base; junction bases outside the gene matches: 14. This CDR3 spans 19 amino acids. Germline V gene sequence: CDR1 SEHNR, CDR2 FQNEAQ (reference sequence). CDR3 coding DNA: TGTGCCAGCAGCCAGGGGACAGGGGGCGCCGATTTGAGCCAAGAGACCCAGTACTTC. Translation gives CASSQGTGGADLSQETQYF.

V gene TRBV6-2 or TRBV6-3 combines with J gene TRBJ2-7; 10 bases match TRBD2. The trim removed 2 bases at V and 3 bases at J, leaving 7 bases unmatched. The CDR3 has 16 residues. Looked up from germline, CDR1 is MNHEY and CDR2 is SVGEGT. The CDR3, as DNA: TGTGCCAGCAGTTACGGCACTAGCGGGATAGACTACGAGCAGTACTTC. It specifies CASSYGTSGIDYEQYF.

This chain uses TRBV5-6 with TRBJ1-2; TRBD1 might be the D (6 bases). CDR1 and CDR2 (germline): SGHDT, YYEEEE. The V and J ends lost 0 bases and 0 bases respectively, with 12 bases between them. The CDR3 loop spans 16 amino acids. As DNA, the CDR3 is TGTGCCAGCAGCTTGGTAGACAGGCCATCTAACTATGGCTACACCTTC. It encodes CASSLVDRPSNYGYTF. Drawing the rest from reference TRBV5-6 and TRBJ1-2, the complete variable domain is DAGVTQSPTHLIKTRGQQVTLRCSPKSGHDTVSWYQQALGQGPQFIFQYYEEEERQRGNFPDRFSGHQFPNYSSELNVNALLLGDSALYLCASSLVDRPSNYGYTFGSGTRLTVV.

The chain uses TRBV7-6 and TRBJ2-5, with TRBD2 matching over 10 bases. This CDR3 comprises 18 residues. V shed 1 base, J shed 0 bases, and the junction held 8 bases outside the gene matches. In germline, CDR1 is SGHVS, CDR2 FNYEAQ. CDR3 DNA sequence: TGTGCCAGCAGCTTAGTTTTAGCGGGAGGACTTTACCAAGAGACCCAGTACTTC. It encodes CASSLVLAGGLYQETQYF.

The sample holds many counts of this clone. CDR3 bases: TGTGCCGTGCGGGATCCCTCGCGAGAGACCCAGTACTTC. It translates to CAVRDPSRETQYF. The chain has TRBV28 and TRBJ2-5, with D maybe TRBD2 (6 bases). This CDR3 region has 13 residues. From germline, CDR1 is MDHEN and CDR2 SYDVKM. Trimming shortened V by 11 bases and J by 4 bases, and 17 bases separated the two germline ends. The variable domain in full, with the rest retrieved from reference TRBV28 and TRBJ2-5, is DVKVTQSSRYLVKRTGEKVFLECVQDMDHENMFWYRQDPGLGLRLIYFSYDVKMKEKGDIPEGYSVSREKKERFSLILESASTNQTSMYLCAVRDPSRETQYFGPGTRLLVL.

This clone was seen many times. The chain carries TRBV5-8 and TRBJ2-3; maybe TRBD2 (6 bases). The CDR3 contains 16 residues. V gave up 4 bases and J gave up 2 bases, with 17 bases separating them. The germline V gene encodes CDR1 SGHTS and CDR2 YDEGEE. In DNA form, the CDR3 reads TGTGCCAGCAGCCCGAAGACTAGTCTTCACACAGATACGCAGTATTTT. Protein product: CASSPKTSLHTDTQYF.

This clone appeared once. The chain couples TRBV9 to TRBJ2-2; D call uncertain. V lost 4 bases, J lost 6 bases, and 16 bases lay in between. There are 15 residues in the CDR3. Germline V gene lookup returns CDR1 SGDLS and CDR2 YYNGEE. DNA for the CDR3: TGTGCCAGCAGCACACGCTCCCGAGGATCCGGGGAGCTGTTTTTT. Translating gives CASSTRSRGSGELFF.

The chain has TRBV18 and TRBJ2-1; perhaps TRBD1 as D (5 bases). The V end was cut by 3 bases, the J end by 9 bases, with 15 bases between. Germline V gene data show CDR1 as KGHSH and CDR2 as LQKENI. CDR3 size: 14 residues. This CDR3 reads CASSPPGIPTEQFF. The CDR3 DNA sequence: TGTGCCAGCTCACCCCCAGGGATTCCGACTGAGCAGTTCTTC.

This clone turned up a few times. The chain recombines TRBV6-2 or TRBV6-3 with TRBJ2-3, with D hard to call. Deletions cut 2 bases from V and 0 bases from J, with 6 bases between. Germline-derived CDR1 and CDR2 are MNHEY and SVGEGT. The CDR3 length is 14 residues. The CDR3 loop is CASSYGPSTDTQYF. In nucleotides, the CDR3 is TGTGCCAGCAGTTACGGGCCAAGCACAGATACGCAGTATTTT.

The chain links TRBV19 to TRBJ2-7; D perhaps matches TRBD2 (6 bases). This CDR3 contains 16 residues. CDR1 LNHDA and CDR2 SQIVND come from the germline V gene (reference sequence). The germline V and J ends were trimmed by 6 bases and 4 bases, with 22 bases remaining between them. CDR3 nucleotides: TGTGCCAGTAGAAATAACGGGGCGGGGTCTTCTTACGAGCAGTACTTC. Its protein is CASRNNGAGSSYEQYF.

V and J are TRBV7-9 and TRBJ2-7; 7 nucleotides line up with TRBD2. The CDR3 spans 15 residues. The V segment lost 2 bases and the J segment 2 bases; nucleotides outside the gene matches: 6. Germline V gene lookup returns CDR1 SEHNR and CDR2 FQNEAQ (reference sequence). For the CDR3, the DNA is TGTGCCAGCAGCTTATTGGGACTACAACCCTACGAGCAGTACTTC. It yields the protein CASSLLGLQPYEQYF.